A single sample gave rise to the 3 T cell receptor beta chains below, sequenced in a study of blood T cell repertoires in COVID-19. Repertoires were generated with immunoSEQ multiplex PCR, while TCRdb's copy carries only in-frame clones and drops some. This table has approximately 120,000 clones, around 89% appearing once. The sample taken for sequencing was peripheral blood. All receptors derive from a human donor in a cohort sampled during active COVID-19.

This chain joins TRBV6-6 and TRBJ1-1; D possibly corresponds to TRBD1 (5 bases). CDR3 length: 14 residues. CDR1 is MNHNY, CDR2 SVGAGI, per germline (reference sequence). V lost 0 bases and J lost 4, with 9 bases in between. CDR3 DNA sequence: TGTGCCAGCAGTTACTCGGGAGGGGTCACTGAAGCTTTCTTT. This encodes CASSYSGGVTEAFF.

In its sample, this clone was seen a few times. The chain has TRBV2 and TRBJ1-1; unclear D gene. V was clipped by 10 bases and J by 1 base, with 16 bases between them. From germline, CDR1 is SNHLY and CDR2 FYNNEI. CDR3 size: 14 residues. CDR3 bases: TGTGCCACACGAACCGAGACATCGAACACTGAAGCTTTCTTT. Translation: CATRTETSNTEAFF.

Comments on this clone: A junction end diverges from the germline sequence, so it may reflect a read error. J is TRBJ1-2 and V is TRBV7-7; 7 positions match TRBD1. This CDR3 is 14 amino acids long. In germline, CDR1 is SSHAT, CDR2 FNYEAQ (reference sequence). The CDR3 is CASSDDRDGRGYTF. The CDR3 DNA reads TGTGCTAGCAGCGACGACAGGGATGGACGTGGCTACACCTTC. Full variable domain (outside the CDR3, taken from reference TRBV7-7 and TRBJ1-2): GAGVSQSPRYKVTKRGQDVTLRCDPISSHATLYWYQQALGQGPEFLTYFNYEAQPDKSGLPSDRFSAERPEGSISTLTIQRTEQRDSAMYRCASSDDRDGRGYTFGSGTRLTVV.